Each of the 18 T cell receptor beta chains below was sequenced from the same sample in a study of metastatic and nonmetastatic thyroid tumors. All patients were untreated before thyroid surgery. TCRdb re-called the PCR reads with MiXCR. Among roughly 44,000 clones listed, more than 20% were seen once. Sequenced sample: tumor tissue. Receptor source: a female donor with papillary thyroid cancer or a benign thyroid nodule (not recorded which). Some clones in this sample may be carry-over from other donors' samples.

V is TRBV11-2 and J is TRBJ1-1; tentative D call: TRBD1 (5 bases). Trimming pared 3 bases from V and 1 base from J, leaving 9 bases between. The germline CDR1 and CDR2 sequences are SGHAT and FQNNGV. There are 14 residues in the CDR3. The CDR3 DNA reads TGTGCCAGCAGCTTCGAGGGGAAGAACACTGAAGCTTTCTTT. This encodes CASSFEGKNTEAFF. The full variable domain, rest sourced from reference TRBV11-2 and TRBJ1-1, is EAGVAQSPRYKIIEKRQSVAFWCNPISGHATLYWYQQILGQGPKLLIQFQNNGVVDDSQLPKDRFSAERLKGVDSTLKIQPAKLEDSAVYLCASSFEGKNTEAFFGQGTRLTVV.

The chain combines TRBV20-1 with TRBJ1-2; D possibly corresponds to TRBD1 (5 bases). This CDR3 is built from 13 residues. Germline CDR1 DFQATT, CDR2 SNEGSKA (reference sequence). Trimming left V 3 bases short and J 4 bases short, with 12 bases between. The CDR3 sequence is CSARRPDTYGYTF. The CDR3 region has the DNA TGCAGTGCTAGGAGGCCGGACACCTATGGCTACACCTTC.

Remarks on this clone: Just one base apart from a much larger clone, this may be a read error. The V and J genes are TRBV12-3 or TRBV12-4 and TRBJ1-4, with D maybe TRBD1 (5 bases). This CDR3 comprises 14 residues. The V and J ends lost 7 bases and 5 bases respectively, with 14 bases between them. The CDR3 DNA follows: TGTGCCAGCACCGACAGAGCAAACAATGAAAAACTGTTTTTT. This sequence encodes CASTDRANNEKLFF.

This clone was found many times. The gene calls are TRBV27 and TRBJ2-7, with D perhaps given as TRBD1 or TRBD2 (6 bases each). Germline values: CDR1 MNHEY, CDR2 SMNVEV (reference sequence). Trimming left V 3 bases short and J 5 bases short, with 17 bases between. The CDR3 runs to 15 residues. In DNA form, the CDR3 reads TGTGCCAGCAGTTTCTTGGGGGGCCTGAAGAACGAGCAGTACTTC. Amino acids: CASSFLGGLKNEQYF.

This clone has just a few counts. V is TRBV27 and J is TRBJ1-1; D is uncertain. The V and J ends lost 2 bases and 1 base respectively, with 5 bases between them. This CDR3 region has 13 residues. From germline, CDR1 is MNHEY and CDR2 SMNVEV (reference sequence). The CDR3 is CASSLNWNTEAFF. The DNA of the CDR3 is TGTGCCAGCAGTTTAAATTGGAACACTGAAGCTTTCTTT.

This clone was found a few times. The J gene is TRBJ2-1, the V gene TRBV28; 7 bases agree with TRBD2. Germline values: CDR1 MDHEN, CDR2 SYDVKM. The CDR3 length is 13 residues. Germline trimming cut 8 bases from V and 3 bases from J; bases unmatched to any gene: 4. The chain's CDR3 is CASGAGVYNEQFF. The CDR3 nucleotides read TGTGCCAGCGGCGCGGGAGTCTACAATGAGCAGTTCTTC. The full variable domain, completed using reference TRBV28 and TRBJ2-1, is DVKVTQSSRYLVKRTGEKVFLECVQDMDHENMFWYRQDPGLGLRLIYFSYDVKMKEKGDIPEGYSVSREKKERFSLILESASTNQTSMYLCASGAGVYNEQFFGPGTRLTVL.

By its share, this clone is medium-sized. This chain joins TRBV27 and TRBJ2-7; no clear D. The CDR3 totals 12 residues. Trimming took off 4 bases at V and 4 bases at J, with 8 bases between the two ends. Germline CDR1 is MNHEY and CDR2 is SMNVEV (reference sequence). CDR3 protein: CASSSRWYEQYF. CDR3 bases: TGTGCCAGCAGTTCCCGGTGGTACGAGCAGTACTTC.

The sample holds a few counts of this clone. In nucleotides, the CDR3 is TGTGCCAGCATCGGAGCCCGATCTGGGGCCAACGTCCTGACTTTC. This translates into CASIGARSGANVLTF. The chain recombines TRBV6-1 with TRBJ2-6; no definite D call. Germline V lookup: CDR1 MNHNS, CDR2 SASEGT. The CDR3 is 15 residues long. Trimming removed 7 bases at V and 1 base at J, with 11 bases between.

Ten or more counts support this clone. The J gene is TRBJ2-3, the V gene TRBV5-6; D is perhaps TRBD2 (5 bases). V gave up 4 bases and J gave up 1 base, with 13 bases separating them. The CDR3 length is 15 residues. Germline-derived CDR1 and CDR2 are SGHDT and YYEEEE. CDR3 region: CASSLPLGGTDTQYF. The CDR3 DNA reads TGTGCCAGCAGCCTACCCCTCGGGGGCACAGATACGCAGTATTTT.

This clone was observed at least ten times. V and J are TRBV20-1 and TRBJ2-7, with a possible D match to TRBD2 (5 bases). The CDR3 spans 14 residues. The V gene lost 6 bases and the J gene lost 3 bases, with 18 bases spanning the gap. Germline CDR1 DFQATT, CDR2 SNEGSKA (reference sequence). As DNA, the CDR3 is TGCAGTGCAACCCCCCCCGGACTGGTCTACGAGCAGTACTTC. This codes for CSATPPGLVYEQYF.

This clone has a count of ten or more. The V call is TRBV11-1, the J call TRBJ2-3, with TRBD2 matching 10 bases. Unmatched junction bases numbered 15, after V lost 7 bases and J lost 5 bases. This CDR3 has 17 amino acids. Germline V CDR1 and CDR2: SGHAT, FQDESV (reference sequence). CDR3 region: CASTESGLAGGGDTQYF. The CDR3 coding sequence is TGTGCCAGCACCGAAAGCGGGTTAGCGGGGGGCGGAGATACGCAGTATTTT.

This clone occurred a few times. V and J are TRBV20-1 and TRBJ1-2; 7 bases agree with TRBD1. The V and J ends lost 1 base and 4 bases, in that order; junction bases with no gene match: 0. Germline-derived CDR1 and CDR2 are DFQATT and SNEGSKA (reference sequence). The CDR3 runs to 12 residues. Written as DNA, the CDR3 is TGCAGTGCTAGAGGGGACAGCTATGGCTACACCTTC. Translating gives CSARGDSYGYTF.

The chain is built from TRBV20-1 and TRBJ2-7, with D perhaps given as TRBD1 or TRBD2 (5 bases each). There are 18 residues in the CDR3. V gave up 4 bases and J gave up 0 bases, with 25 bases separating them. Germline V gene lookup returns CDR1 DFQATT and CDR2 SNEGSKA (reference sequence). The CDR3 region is CSANPIAQSGTVSYEQYF. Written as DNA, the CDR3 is TGCAGTGCTAATCCAATAGCCCAGTCTGGGACGGTCTCCTACGAGCAGTACTTC.

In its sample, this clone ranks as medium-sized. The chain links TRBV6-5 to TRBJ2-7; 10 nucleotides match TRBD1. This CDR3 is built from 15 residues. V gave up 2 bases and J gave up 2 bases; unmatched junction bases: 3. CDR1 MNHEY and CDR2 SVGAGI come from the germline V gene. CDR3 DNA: TGTGCCAGCAGTTACGACGGGACAGGGGCCTACGAGCAGTACTTC. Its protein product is CASSYDGTGAYEQYF.

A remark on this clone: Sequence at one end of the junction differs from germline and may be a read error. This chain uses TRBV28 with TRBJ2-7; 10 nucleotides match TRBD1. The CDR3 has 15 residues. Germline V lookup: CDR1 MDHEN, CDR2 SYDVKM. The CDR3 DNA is TGTACCAGCTCTCCCGGGACAGGGGTCTACTACGAGCAGTACTTC. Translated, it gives CTSSPGTGVYYEQYF.

DNA of the CDR3: TGCAGTGCTAACCCCCGGGGAACTGGAAACACCATATATTTT. Translation: CSANPRGTGNTIYF. V usage is TRBV20-1 and J usage is TRBJ1-3; D unclear. The CDR3 covers 14 residues. V lost 4 bases to trimming and J lost 2 bases, with 12 bases between them. Germline V gives CDR1 DFQATT, CDR2 SNEGSKA (reference sequence).

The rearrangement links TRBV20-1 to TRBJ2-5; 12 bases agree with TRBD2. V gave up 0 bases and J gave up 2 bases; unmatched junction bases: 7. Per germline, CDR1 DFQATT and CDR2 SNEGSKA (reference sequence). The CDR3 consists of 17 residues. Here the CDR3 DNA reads TGCAGTGCTAGAGATGTAAAGCTAGCGGGAGGGCAAGAGACCCAGTACTTC. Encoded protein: CSARDVKLAGGQETQYF.

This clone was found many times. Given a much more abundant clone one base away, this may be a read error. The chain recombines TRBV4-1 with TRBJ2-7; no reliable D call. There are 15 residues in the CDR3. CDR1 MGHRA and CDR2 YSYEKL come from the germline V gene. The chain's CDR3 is CASSPRWGKSYERYF. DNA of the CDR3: TGCGCCAGCAGCCCACGATGGGGAAAATCCTACGAGCGGTACTTC.